This T cell receptor (beta chain) stems from a study of early T cells in non-severe SARS-CoV-2 infection. This clonotype has a count of ten or more. The TCR library protocol attached unique molecular identifiers to the individual cDNA molecules. TCRdb re-analysed the 5' RACE reads in MiXCR, keeping a single row per CDR3 protein. This sample has about 60,000 distinct CDR3 sequences, with around an eighth found just once. V was trimmed by 1 base and J by 6 bases, leaving 17 bases between them. The CDR3 contains 16 residues. Germline CDR1 SGHVS, CDR2 FQNEAQ. Sequencing used whole blood. The sequence came from an adult who was a healthcare worker with PCR-confirmed SARS-CoV-2 infection or an uninfected control (not recorded which). The chain carries TRBV7-8 and TRBJ2-3; the D gene is possibly TRBD2 (6 bases). CDR3 nucleotides: TGTGCCAGCAGCTTAGGGAGCGGGTTGCAGTCGGATACGCAGTATTTT. It translates to CASSLGSGLQSDTQYF.